In this sample, the clone carrying this T cell receptor (beta chain) turned up a few times. There are 14 residues in the CDR3. The V and J ends lost 6 bases and 4 bases, in that order; junction bases with no gene match: 6. The germline CDR1 and CDR2 sequences are SQVTM and ANQGSEA. The entry originates in a study of patients and donors after allogeneic stem cell transplantation. TCRdb used MiXCR to reprocess the RT-PCR reads, holding one entry per CDR3 protein. The sample holds about 960,000 distinct CDR3 sequences, under 20% seen once. This sequence originates from a human donor who was either an allogeneic HSCT recipient or a stem cell or donor lymphocyte infusion donor (not recorded which). It is not recorded whose cells these are; they may come from a transplant donor. The chain has TRBV29-1 and TRBJ2-1; 10 bases align to TRBD2. The sequencing sample was made of blood, either unsorted or a sorted T cell fraction (not recorded which). Written as DNA, the CDR3 is TGCAGCGTCGGTCTAGCGGGAGAGTACAATGAGCAGTTCTTC. Amino acids: CSVGLAGEYNEQFF.